This T cell receptor beta chain was observed in a study of blood T cells in healthy people across ages. Study-level results: Comparison with aged donors showed that long-lived donors had more naive CD4+ cells and higher diversity.

Peripheral blood samples of approximately 10 milliliters were drawn from each donor. For this clonotype: Its antigen is not identified.

PCR was performed a second time for roughly 6 to 12 cycles using a sample-barcoded 5' primer and a J-beta primer mix. A template-switch adaptor containing 12 random nucleotides labeled each cDNA molecule. TCRdb called the 5' RACE reads again in MiXCR, with one record for every CDR3 protein. The sample lists roughly 1,300,000 distinct CDR3 sequences; 59% were seen once. From germline, CDR1 is PRHDT and CDR2 FYEKMQ (reference sequence). J lost 8 bases, V lost 5 bases, and 7 bases had no gene match. This CDR3 has 13 amino acids. Sequences were obtained from blood. This TCR was sampled from a man younger than 30 in good health. The rearrangement links TRBV13 to TRBJ1-1, with 8 nucleotides matching TRBD1. CDR3: CASSPIQGGEAFF. The CDR3 bases are TGTGCCAGCAGCCCTATACAGGGGGGGGAAGCTTTCTTT.